The following is a T cell receptor (beta chain) sequence with its context. Its antigen is unidentified. V was shortened by 1 base and J by 0 bases, with 13 bases between the two germline ends. The CDR3 loop spans 16 amino acids. CDR1 is SNHLY and CDR2 is FYNNEI in the germline V gene. Study findings and constraints: Tumor Treg TCRs overlapped most with tumor naive CD4+ cells.

Each CDR3 protein is one row after TCRdb ran MiXCR on the 5' RACE reads. In the table there are about 54,000 distinct CDR3 sequences, over 15% of which are singletons. This clonotype originated in a female donor with breast cancer. The chain combines TRBV2 with TRBJ2-7, with D possibly being TRBD1 (5 bases). The sample comprised naive CD4+ T cells sorted from blood. The subset is: naive CD4+ T cells, CD4+CD45RA+CD25-. The CDR3 protein is CASSEGPGRGSYEQYF. Written as DNA, the CDR3 is TGTGCCAGCAGTGAAGGGCCAGGGCGAGGCTCCTACGAGCAGTACTTC.